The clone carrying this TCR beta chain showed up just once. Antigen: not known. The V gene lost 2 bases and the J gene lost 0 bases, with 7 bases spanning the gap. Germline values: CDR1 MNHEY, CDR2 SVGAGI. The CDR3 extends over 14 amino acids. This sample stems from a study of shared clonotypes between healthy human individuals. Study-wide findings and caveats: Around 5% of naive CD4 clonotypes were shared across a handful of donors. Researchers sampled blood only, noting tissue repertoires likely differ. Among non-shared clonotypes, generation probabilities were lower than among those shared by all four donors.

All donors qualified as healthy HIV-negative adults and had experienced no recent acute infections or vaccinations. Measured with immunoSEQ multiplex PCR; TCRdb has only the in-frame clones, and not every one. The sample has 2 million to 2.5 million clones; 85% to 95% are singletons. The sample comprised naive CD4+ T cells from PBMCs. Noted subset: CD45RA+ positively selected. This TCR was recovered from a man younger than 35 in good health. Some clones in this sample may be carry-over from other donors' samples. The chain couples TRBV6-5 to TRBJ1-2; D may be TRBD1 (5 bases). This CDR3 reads CASSYEGSNYGYTF. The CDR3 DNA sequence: TGTGCCAGCAGTTACGAGGGGTCTAACTATGGCTACACCTTC.